Shown below are 15 T cell receptor beta chains from a single sample sequenced in a study of T cell repertoires in cytomegalovirus infection. No cognate antigen is known for these TCRs. TCRdb passed the reads through MiXCR, listing each CDR3 protein once. The sample lists 340,000 or so distinct CDR3 sequences; 20% to 25% were seen once. The sample consisted of cultured PBMCs, taken from culture after CMV antigen stimulation. The receptors originated from a human donor in good health (CMV status not recorded). Some clones in this sample may be carry-over from other donors' samples.

This clonotype was counted between two and nine times. The V and J genes are TRBV7-9 and TRBJ2-7; D perhaps matches TRBD1 (6 bases). CDR3 length: 15 amino acids. Trimming removed 4 bases from V and 2 bases from J, with 15 bases in between. Germline values: CDR1 SEHNR, CDR2 FQNEAQ (reference sequence). DNA for the CDR3: TGTGCCAGCAGCTCATCACTCCGGGACACCTACGAGCAGTACGTC. This codes for CASSSSLRDTYEQYV.

The CDR3 spells CASSSHAGQVIV. CDR3 nucleotides: TGTGCCAGTAGTAGCCACGCAGGACAGGTCATCGTC. V and J are TRBV19 and TRBJ2-7; TRBD1 matches at 7 bases. In germline, CDR1 is LNHDA, CDR2 SQIVND (reference sequence). The CDR3 has 12 amino acids.

This clonotype was recorded at least ten times. The rearrangement joins TRBV7-2 to TRBJ1-5; D might be TRBD1 (5 bases). Germline-derived CDR1 and CDR2 are SGHTA and FQGNSA. The CDR3 contains 15 residues. Deletions cut 8 bases from V and 6 bases from J, with 20 bases between. The DNA of the CDR3 is TGTGCCAGCTCCCCGGGGGTGGGGCGCAGTCAGCCCCAGCATTTT. Protein sequence: CASSPGVGRSQPQHF.

This clonotype showed up many times. The gene calls are TRBV6-1 and TRBJ1-2, with 8 bases identical to TRBD1. The CDR3 loop spans 14 amino acids. The germline gives CDR1 MNHNS, CDR2 SASEGT. The ends lost 6 bases at V and 0 bases at J; junction bases unmatched: 3. CDR3 protein: CASRTTGANYGYTF. The DNA of the CDR3 is TGTGCCAGCAGAACGACAGGGGCTAACTATGGCTACACCTTC.

This sequence joins TRBV12-3 or TRBV12-4 and TRBJ2-3, with a weak D call TRBD2 (6 bases). The V gene lost 6 bases and the J gene lost 2 bases, with 12 bases spanning the gap. The CDR3 has 14 amino acids. This CDR3 reads CASRAGRDTDTQYF. The DNA for the CDR3 is TGTGCCAGCAGGGCGGGGAGAGACACAGATACGCAGTATTTT.

This clonotype has only a few counts. The V and J genes are TRBV6-2 or TRBV6-3 and TRBJ1-6; tentative D call: TRBD1 (5 bases). Germline V lookup: CDR1 MNHEY, CDR2 SVGEGT. This CDR3 region has 12 residues. V shed 2 bases and J shed 12 bases, with 8 bases lying between them. The CDR3 spells CASSYRDLPLHF. As DNA, the CDR3 is TGTGCCAGCAGTTACAGGGACTTACCCCTCCACTTT.

The V and J genes are TRBV28 and TRBJ1-2; the match to TRBD1 covers 9 bases. The CDR3 extends over 15 amino acids. The J segment lost 4 bases and the V segment lost 7 bases, leaving 10 bases of the junction unmatched. Germline V gene lookup returns CDR1 MDHEN and CDR2 SYDVKM. CDR3 protein: CASKDWGQGPYGYTF. CDR3 in DNA: TGTGCCAGCAAGGATTGGGGACAGGGACCCTATGGCTACACCTTC.

On this clonotype: The junction departs from germline at one end; a sequencing error may be responsible. The chain uses TRBV4-3 and TRBJ2-7; D gene unclear. From germline, CDR1 is LGHNA and CDR2 YSLEER. This CDR3 is 15 amino acids long. The CDR3 sequence: CASSTVEESSYEQYF. The CDR3 DNA reads TGCGCCAGCAGCACCGTTGAGGAGTCCTCCTATGAGCAGTACTTC.

The chain links TRBV27 to TRBJ1-6; a weak D match, TRBD1 (5 bases). CDR1 and CDR2 from the germline V gene are MNHEY and SMNVEV (reference sequence). This CDR3 has 17 residues. Trimming left V 2 bases short and J 0 bases short, with 11 bases between. The DNA of the CDR3 is TGTGCCAGCAGTTTAATACAGGCGAGCTCCTATAATTCACCCCTCCACTTT. Protein sequence: CASSLIQASSYNSPLHF.

This clonotype has a handful of counts. J is TRBJ2-6 and V is TRBV6-6; D possibly uses TRBD1 or TRBD2 (6 bases each). V gave up 0 bases and J gave up 4 bases, with 16 bases separating them. CDR3 size: 18 residues. The germline CDR1 and CDR2 sequences are MNHNY and SVGAGI (reference sequence). CDR3: CASSYSPWGAGGANVLTF. As DNA, the CDR3 is TGTGCCAGCAGTTACTCGCCATGGGGGGCGGGCGGGGCCAACGTCCTGACTTTC.

This clonotype was detected many times. This rearrangement joins TRBV7-2 to TRBJ2-1; D possibly corresponds to TRBD1 (6 bases). The germline gives CDR1 SGHTA, CDR2 FQGNSA. The CDR3 length is 13 residues. V was shortened by 4 bases and J by 10 bases, with 14 bases between the two germline ends. For the CDR3, the DNA is TGTGCCAGCAGCTCGGCGGACAGAAGGGAGCAGTTCTTC. It specifies CASSSADRREQFF.

The genes are TRBV7-2 and TRBJ2-3; D call uncertain. The CDR3 runs to 13 residues. Trimming stripped 6 bases from V and 3 bases from J, with 10 bases between. Germline CDR1 and CDR2: SGHTA and FQGNSA. The DNA of the CDR3 is TGTGCCAGCAGAGGAAGGCCTACAGATACGCAGTATTTT. Protein product: CASRGRPTDTQYF.

The V call is TRBV11-2, the J call TRBJ1-1; D is unclear. CDR3 size: 14 residues. The V gene's germline CDR1 is SGHAT and CDR2 FQNNGV. Trimming took off 3 bases at V and 7 bases at J, with 15 bases between the two ends. CDR3 bases: TGTGCCAGCAGCTTTCCGGCGACCGGCCTTGAAGCTTTCTTT. Encoded protein: CASSFPATGLEAFF. The whole variable domain, filled in from reference TRBV11-2 and TRBJ1-1, reads EAGVAQSPRYKIIEKRQSVAFWCNPISGHATLYWYQQILGQGPKLLIQFQNNGVVDDSQLPKDRFSAERLKGVDSTLKIQPAKLEDSAVYLCASSFPATGLEAFFGQGTRLTVV.

A few counts support this clonotype. This chain connects TRBV29-1 to TRBJ1-2; no firm D call. This CDR3 is built from 11 residues. Trimming stripped 5 bases from V and 8 bases from J, with 12 bases between. Germline V gene sequence: CDR1 SQVTM, CDR2 ANQGSEA. Here the CDR3 reads CSVFKNDGYTF. CDR3 nucleotide sequence: TGCAGCGTTTTCAAGAACGACGGCTACACCTTC.

V is TRBV11-2 and J is TRBJ2-1; D is ambiguous. The germline gives CDR1 SGHAT, CDR2 FQNNGV. V was shortened by 3 bases and J by 0 bases, with 3 bases between the two germline ends. The CDR3 totals 13 residues. The CDR3 sequence: CASSFASYNEQFF. CDR3 nucleotides: TGTGCCAGCAGCTTTGCCTCCTACAATGAGCAGTTCTTC. Using reference TRBV11-2 and TRBJ2-1 for the parts outside the CDR3, the full variable domain is EAGVAQSPRYKIIEKRQSVAFWCNPISGHATLYWYQQILGQGPKLLIQFQNNGVVDDSQLPKDRFSAERLKGVDSTLKIQPAKLEDSAVYLCASSFASYNEQFFGPGTRLTVL.